The 13 T cell receptor beta chains listed next were all sequenced from one sample in a study of PD-L1 blockade in urothelial cancer. Specified time point: pretreatment peripheral blood. Sequencing used immunoSEQ multiplex PCR; TCRdb keeps in-frame clones, though not all of them. The sample has 30,000 to 40,000 clones; about nine tenths are singletons. The sample here was PBMCs, taken around atezolizumab (anti-PD-L1) treatment. The receptors originated from a woman in her fifties or sixties with urothelial cancer.

V is TRBV6-5 and J is TRBJ1-1; possibly TRBD1 for D (5 bases). Germline V gene sequence: CDR1 MNHEY, CDR2 SVGAGI. Trimming took 6 bases from V and 4 from J, leaving 18 bases between them. CDR3 length: 15 amino acids. The CDR3 DNA reads as TGTGCCAGCAGAACTTCAGGGTTGGTCAGCACTGAAGCTTTCTTT. As protein: CASRTSGLVSTEAFF.

In DNA form, the CDR3 reads TGTGCCAGCAGTACAGGGAAGGGCACTGAAGCTTTCTTT. It is translated as CASSTGKGTEAFF. The chain has TRBV28 and TRBJ1-1, with D maybe TRBD1 (6 bases). Between the trimmed V and J ends, which lost 5 bases and 4 bases, there was a span of 11 bases. Germline V lookup: CDR1 MDHEN, CDR2 SYDVKM. CDR3 size: 13 residues.

The chain carries TRBV5-1 and TRBJ2-2, with TRBD2 matching 8 bases. J gave up 1 base and V 2 bases, and 4 bases lay outside the gene matches. The CDR3 has 16 amino acids. Germline V CDR1 and CDR2: SGHRS, YFSETQ. Here the CDR3 DNA reads TGCGCCAGCAGCTTCTTAGCGGGACAGAACACCGGGGAGCTGTTTTTT. Encoded protein: CASSFLAGQNTGELFF.

The J gene is TRBJ2-1, the V gene TRBV28, with D unclear. Germline CDR1 reads MDHEN; CDR2 reads SYDVKM. CDR3 size: 14 residues. V lost 5 bases, J lost 8 bases, and 16 bases lay in between. CDR3 in amino acids: CASSIGSRFDEQFF. CDR3 sequence (DNA): TGTGCCAGCAGTATTGGTAGTCGTTTCGATGAGCAGTTCTTC.

J is TRBJ2-5 and V is TRBV4-1; unclear D gene. The DNA end is a closer match to TRBJ2-7, so the J assignment may be wrong. From germline, CDR1 is MGHRA and CDR2 YSYEKL. The CDR3 is 11 residues long. CDR3: CASSQDYEQYF. Written as DNA, the CDR3 is TGCGCCAGCAGCCAGGACTACGAGCAGTACTTC.

The rearrangement uses TRBV19 and TRBJ1-1, with TRBD1 matching over 10 bases. Looked up from germline, CDR1 is LNHDA and CDR2 is SQIVND (reference sequence). CDR3 length: 15 residues. With 7 bases clipped from V and 6 bases from J, the junction kept 11 bases outside the gene matches. CDR3 sequence reads: CASKKPGTGVAEAFF. In DNA form, the CDR3 reads TGTGCCAGTAAAAAGCCCGGGACAGGGGTCGCTGAAGCTTTCTTT.

This rearrangement joins TRBV28 to TRBJ2-7, with 7 nucleotides matching TRBD1. The ends lost 9 bases at V and 1 base at J; junction bases unmatched: 12. The germline V gene has CDR1 MDHEN and CDR2 SYDVKM. CDR3 length: 15 amino acids. The CDR3 DNA reads as TGTGCCAGTACCTCTGGGGCGACAGGGTCCTACGAGCAGTACTTC. Amino acid sequence: CASTSGATGSYEQYF.

The chain links TRBV13 to TRBJ2-7; D perhaps matches TRBD1 (6 bases). V was pared by 5 bases and J by 6 bases, with 8 bases between. Germline CDR1 is PRHDT and CDR2 is FYEKMQ (reference sequence). The CDR3 consists of 11 residues. The CDR3 DNA sequence: TGTGCCAGCAGCGAGGGGGTCGAGCAGTACTTC. Protein sequence: CASSEGVEQYF.

The CDR3 region has the DNA TGTGCCAGTAGTATTCGACAGGATACAGATACGCAGTATTTT. Amino acids: CASSIRQDTDTQYF. V and J are TRBV19 and TRBJ2-3, with D possibly matching TRBD1 (6 bases). The CDR3 length is 14 residues. Trimming took 3 bases from V and 3 from J, leaving 10 bases between them. CDR1 is LNHDA, CDR2 SQIVND, per germline (reference sequence).

This chain joins TRBV6-5 and TRBJ2-2; D is possibly TRBD2 (6 bases). Germline CDR1 MNHEY, CDR2 SVGAGI. The V end lost 3 bases, the J end lost 6 bases, and 8 bases lay between the germline ends. CDR3 size: 13 residues. CDR3 sequence reads: CASSYGGSGELFF. The CDR3 region has the DNA TGTGCCAGCAGTTATGGGGGGTCCGGGGAGCTGTTTTTT.

The J gene is TRBJ2-2, the V gene TRBV7-2, with 10 nucleotides matching TRBD2. V gave up 5 bases and J gave up 0 bases; unmatched junction bases: 6. Germline CDR1 and CDR2: SGHTA and FQGNSA. This CDR3 has 17 amino acids. CDR3 sequence (DNA): TGTGCCAGCAGCGCACTAGCGGGGCCCGCGAACACCGGGGAGCTGTTTTTT. Protein: CASSALAGPANTGELFF.

In this sample, this clone turned up a few times. The chain employs TRBV30 and TRBJ1-2; 7 nucleotides agree with TRBD1. Trimming cost V 2 bases and J 4 bases; bases outside gene matches: 7. CDR1 and CDR2 (germline): GTSNPN, SVGIG (reference sequence). The CDR3 contains 14 residues. The CDR3, as DNA: TGTGCCTGGAGTACTCCGGGACAGTTCTATGGCTACACCTTC. Its protein product is CAWSTPGQFYGYTF.

The chain links TRBV28 to TRBJ1-4, with D perhaps matching TRBD1 (6 bases). With 4 bases removed from V and 8 bases from J, the gap between germline ends came to 17 bases. Germline values: CDR1 MDHEN, CDR2 SYDVKM. The CDR3 loop spans 15 amino acids. CDR3 sequence (DNA): TGTGCCAGCAGTTATCCGGACAGCAGACGGGAAAAACTGTTTTTT. Its protein is CASSYPDSRREKLFF.